The next 11 T cell receptor beta chains were all read from a single sample in a study of post-analysis software for immune sequencing data. Their cognate antigens are unknown. General study results and limits: The five TRBV segments detected at higher frequency in patients than in controls included TRBV5-6, TRBV5-1 and TRBV20-1.

Carried by the TCR beta cDNA libraries were unique molecular identifiers. From the PCR reads, TCRdb called clonotypes with MiXCR, one entry per CDR3 protein. The sample includes about 620,000 distinct CDR3 sequences, around 47% of them seen just once. What was sequenced was blood. Every receptor here comes from a girl aged 5 to 17 with multiple sclerosis.

This sequence joins TRBV10-3 and TRBJ2-3; the D is unclear. This CDR3 spans 12 amino acids. Germline V gene data show CDR1 as ENHRY and CDR2 as SYGVKD. V was clipped by 9 bases and J by 2 bases, with 9 bases between them. CDR3 coding DNA: TGTGCCATACGTACGAACACAGATACGCAGTATTTT. Its translation: CAIRTNTDTQYF.

V is TRBV5-5 and J is TRBJ1-2; possibly TRBD1 for D (6 bases). The CDR3 has 13 residues. V shed 0 bases and J shed 6 bases, with 9 bases lying between them. Germline V lookup: CDR1 SGHKS, CDR2 YYEKEE (reference sequence). The CDR3 loop is CASSLEQGDGYTF. The CDR3 nucleotides read TGTGCCAGCAGCTTGGAACAGGGCGATGGCTACACCTTC.

In this sample, this clonotype turned up a few times. V usage is TRBV27 and J usage is TRBJ2-1; 10 bases fit TRBD2. There are 18 residues in the CDR3. J lost 4 bases, V lost 5 bases, and 14 bases had no gene match. Germline V gives CDR1 MNHEY, CDR2 SMNVEV (reference sequence). The CDR3 DNA follows: TGTGCCAGCAGTCCCACGACCCCACTTAGCGGGAGGTACAATGAGCAGTTCTTC. It is translated as CASSPTTPLSGRYNEQFF.

The table lists this clonotype with a few counts. The V gene is TRBV3-1, the J gene TRBJ2-7; TRBD2 matches 8 bases. CDR1 and CDR2 (germline): LGHDT, YNNKEL (reference sequence). This CDR3 is built from 15 residues. V dropped 2 bases and J dropped 6; count of bases not matched to a gene: 9. The DNA of the CDR3 is TGTGCCAGCAGCCAAAGTAGCGGGGTTGCTGTCGAGCAGTACTTC. Amino acid sequence: CASSQSSGVAVEQYF.

This clonotype was detected a few times. The rearrangement uses TRBV7-8 and TRBJ2-3; 8 positions match TRBD2. The CDR3 contains 18 residues. Germline-derived CDR1 and CDR2 are SGHVS and FQNEAQ. V lost 4 bases, J lost 1 base, and 13 bases stayed unmatched. CDR3 residues: CASSSLPGGAGGTDTQYF. CDR3 in DNA: TGTGCCAGCAGCTCCCTACCTGGAGGAGCGGGGGGCACAGATACGCAGTATTTT.

The J gene is TRBJ2-7, the V gene TRBV29-1; possibly TRBD1 or TRBD2 for D (5 bases each). This CDR3 region has 15 residues. The V end was cut by 3 bases, the J end by 5 bases, with 20 bases between. Germline V lookup: CDR1 SQVTM, CDR2 ANQGSEA. The DNA of the CDR3 is TGCAGCGTTGAGAAAGTAGCCCAGGGAGAAGACGAGCAGTACTTC. This sequence encodes CSVEKVAQGEDEQYF.

As concerns this clonotype: At one boundary the junction diverges from the germline segment, which might be a read error. CDR3 sequence reads: CASSPTRGSPSTDAQYF. CDR3 sequence (DNA): TGTGCCAGCAGTCCCACTCGCGGGAGCCCTAGCACAGATGCGCAGTATTTT. The V call is TRBV12-3 or TRBV12-4, the J call TRBJ2-3; 7 bases map to TRBD2. This CDR3 is 17 amino acids long.

This clonotype was found a few times. The V gene is TRBV11-2, the J gene TRBJ2-3; possibly TRBD2 for D (5 bases). Trimming removed 3 bases from V and 4 bases from J, with 8 bases in between. Germline loops: CDR1 SGHAT, CDR2 FQNNGV. CDR3 length equals 13 residues. In DNA form, the CDR3 reads TGTGCCAGCAGCTTGGGAGAAGCAGATACGCAGTATTTT. Its translation: CASSLGEADTQYF.

Turning to this clonotype: Being one base from a much bigger clone, this may be a read error. The chain has TRBV10-3 and TRBJ2-7; TRBD1 or TRBD2 may be the D gene (5 bases each). The V gene's germline CDR1 is ENHRY and CDR2 SYGVKD. Trimming pared 0 bases from V and 7 bases from J, leaving 10 bases between. The CDR3 contains 13 residues. CDR3 residues: CAISESGVHEQYF. CDR3 coding DNA: TGTGCCATCAGTGAGTCGGGGGTCCATGAGCAGTACTTC.

This clonotype turned up a few times. The V gene is TRBV12-3 or TRBV12-4, the J gene TRBJ1-2, with no clear D. Trimming pared 0 bases from V and 7 bases from J, leaving 12 bases between. CDR3 length: 14 amino acids. The CDR3 DNA sequence: TGTGCCAGCAGTTTAGCTCCTGGAGGGCTTGGCTACACCTTC. Its translation is CASSLAPGGLGYTF.

This clonotype was picked up a small number of times. The genes are TRBV4-1 and TRBJ2-7, with 11 nucleotides matching TRBD2. Looked up from germline, CDR1 is MGHRA and CDR2 is YSYEKL. Trimming cost V 4 bases and J 2 bases; bases outside gene matches: 4. The CDR3 is 15 residues long. In nucleotides, the CDR3 is TGCGCCAGCAGCCCTCCGGGACTAGCGGCCTACGAGCAGTACTTC. This translates into CASSPPGLAAYEQYF.